This is a list of T cell receptor beta chains from one sample in a study of STAT3 mutations in large granular lymphocyte leukemia. Profiled with immunoSEQ multiplex PCR; TCRdb holds only in-frame clones, not every one. The sample has about 10,000 clones, roughly 54% seen once. The specimen sequenced was peripheral blood mononuclear cells. These receptors all stem from a boy aged 5-17 years with T-cell large granular lymphocyte leukemia. Some clones in this sample may be carry-over from other donors' samples. Both conserved end residues are part of each CDR3. Fields, in order: J gene, V gene, clone size, D gene, CDR3 protein, CDR3 DNA. The D gene is left open where the match is weak. Rows may omit the clone size; those that give it use once, few, many or a size class.

>TRBJ2-7|TRBV5-1|few|NA
CASRDGGKNYEQYF
TGCGCCAGCAGGGACGGAGGGAAGAACTACGAGCAGTACTTC
>TRBJ1-5|TRBV6-5|NA|NA
CASSYSPRANQPQHF
TGTGCCAGCAGTTACTCACCCAGGGCCAATCAGCCCCAGCATTTT
>TRBJ1-6|TRBV5-4|NA|NA
CASSFVSTANYNSPLHF
TGTGCCAGCAGCTTCGTATCGACAGCCAACTATAATTCACCCCTCCACTTT
>TRBJ1-2|TRBV7-2|few|NA
CASSLGAGDYGYTF
TGTGCCAGCAGCTTAGGGGCAGGGGACTATGGCTACACCTTC
>TRBJ2-4|TRBV4-1|NA|NA
CASSQANLLGVGKNIQYF
TGCGCCAGCAGCCAAGCGAATCTTCTTGGAGTTGGCAAAAACATTCAGTACTTC
>TRBJ2-3|TRBV4-2|few|TRBD2
CASSHTSGGVTQYF
TGTGCCAGCAGCCACACTAGCGGGGGGGTTACGCAGTATTTT
>TRBJ1-6|TRBV27|NA|TRBD1
CASSSYQSAGTVNSPLHF
TGTGCCAGCAGTTCCTACCAAAGTGCCGGGACAGTTAATTCACCCCTCCACTTT
>TRBJ1-5|TRBV5-1|NA|NA
CASSLQGGLGQPQHF
TGCGCCAGCAGCTTGCAGGGAGGGTTAGGTCAGCCCCAGCATTTT
>TRBJ2-7|TRBV29-1|NA|TRBD2
CSVDGGRAYEQYF
TGCAGCGTTGATGGCGGGAGGGCGTACGAGCAGTACTTC
>TRBJ2-5|TRBV13|NA|TRBD1
CASSLGTEQETQYF
TGTGCCAGCAGCTTGGGGACAGAACAAGAGACCCAGTACTTC
>TRBJ2-1|TRBV18|few|TRBD2
CASSGASGNDEQFF
TGTGCCAGCTCCGGTGCTAGCGGGAACGATGAGCAGTTCTTC
>TRBJ2-2|TRBV7-9|NA|NA
CASSLAPKGTGELFF
TGTGCCAGCAGCTTAGCGCCTAAAGGAACCGGGGAGCTGTTTTTT
>TRBJ2-1|TRBV5-1|few|TRBD2
CASSLALAANEQFF
TGCGCCAGCAGCTTGGCCCTAGCGGCCAATGAGCAGTTCTTC
>TRBJ1-5|TRBV7-9|NA|NA
CASSDPNQPQHF
TGTGCCAGCAGCGACCCGAATCAGCCCCAGCATTTT
>TRBJ1-2|TRBV5-6|NA|NA
CASSLVANYGYTF
TGTGCCAGCAGCTTGGTAGCGAACTATGGCTACACCTTC
>TRBJ2-1|TRBV7-9|NA|NA
CASSQPSRRASSSYNEQFF
TGTGCCAGCAGTCAACCCTCGCGGCGGGCCTCTAGCTCCTACAATGAGCAGTTCTTC
>TRBJ1-5|TRBV30|few|NA
CAWGQYSNQPQHF
TGTGCCTGGGGTCAGTATAGCAATCAGCCCCAGCATTTT
>TRBJ2-7|TRBV15|NA|NA
CATRENREGEQYF
TGTGCCACCAGAGAAAACAGGGAGGGCGAGCAGTACTTC
>TRBJ2-3|TRBV7-9|few|NA
CASSLVAGPSTDTQYF
TGTGCCAGCAGCTTAGTGGCAGGGCCCAGCACAGATACGCAGTATTTT
>TRBJ2-5|TRBV5-4|NA|NA
CASSLAVRGETQYF
TGTGCCAGCAGCTTGGCCGTTAGAGGAGAGACCCAGTACTTC
>TRBJ2-3|TRBV29-1|NA|TRBD1
CSVGQGAADTQYF
TGCAGCGTCGGACAGGGGGCCGCAGATACGCAGTATTTT
>TRBJ1-2|TRBV5-1|NA|NA
CASSLGPSYDGYTF
TGCGCCAGCAGCCTCGGGCCAAGCTACGATGGCTACACCTTC
>TRBJ1-1|TRBV28|few|NA
CASSSTRGGIPEAFF
TGTGCCAGCAGTTCCACCAGAGGGGGAATTCCTGAAGCTTTCTTT